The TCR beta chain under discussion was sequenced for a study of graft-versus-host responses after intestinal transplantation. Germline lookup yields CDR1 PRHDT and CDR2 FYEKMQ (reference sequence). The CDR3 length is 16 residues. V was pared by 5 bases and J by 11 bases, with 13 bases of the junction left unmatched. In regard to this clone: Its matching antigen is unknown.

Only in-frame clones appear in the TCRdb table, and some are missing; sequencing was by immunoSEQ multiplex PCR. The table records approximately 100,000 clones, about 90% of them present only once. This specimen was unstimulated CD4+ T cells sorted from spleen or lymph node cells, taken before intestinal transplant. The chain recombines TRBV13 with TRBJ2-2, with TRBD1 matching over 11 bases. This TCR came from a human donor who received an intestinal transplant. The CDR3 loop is CASSLPGQGARGELFF. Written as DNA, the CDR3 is TGTGCCAGCAGCCTACCAGGACAGGGGGCGAGGGGCGAGCTGTTTTTT.